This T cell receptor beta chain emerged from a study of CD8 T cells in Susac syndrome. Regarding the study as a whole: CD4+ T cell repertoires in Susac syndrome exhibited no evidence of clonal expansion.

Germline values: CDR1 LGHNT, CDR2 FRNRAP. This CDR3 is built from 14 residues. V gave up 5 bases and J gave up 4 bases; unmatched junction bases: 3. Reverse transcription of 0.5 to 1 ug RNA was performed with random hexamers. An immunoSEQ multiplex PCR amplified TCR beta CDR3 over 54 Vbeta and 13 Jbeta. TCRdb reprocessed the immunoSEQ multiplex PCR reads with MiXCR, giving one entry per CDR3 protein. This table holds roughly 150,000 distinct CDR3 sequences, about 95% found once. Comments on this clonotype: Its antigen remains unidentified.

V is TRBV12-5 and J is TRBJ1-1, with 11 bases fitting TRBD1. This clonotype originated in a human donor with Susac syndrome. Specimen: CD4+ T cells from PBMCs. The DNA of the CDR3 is TGTGCTAGTGGTCTGGGACAGGGGGGCACTGAAGCTTTCTTT. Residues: CASGLGQGGTEAFF.